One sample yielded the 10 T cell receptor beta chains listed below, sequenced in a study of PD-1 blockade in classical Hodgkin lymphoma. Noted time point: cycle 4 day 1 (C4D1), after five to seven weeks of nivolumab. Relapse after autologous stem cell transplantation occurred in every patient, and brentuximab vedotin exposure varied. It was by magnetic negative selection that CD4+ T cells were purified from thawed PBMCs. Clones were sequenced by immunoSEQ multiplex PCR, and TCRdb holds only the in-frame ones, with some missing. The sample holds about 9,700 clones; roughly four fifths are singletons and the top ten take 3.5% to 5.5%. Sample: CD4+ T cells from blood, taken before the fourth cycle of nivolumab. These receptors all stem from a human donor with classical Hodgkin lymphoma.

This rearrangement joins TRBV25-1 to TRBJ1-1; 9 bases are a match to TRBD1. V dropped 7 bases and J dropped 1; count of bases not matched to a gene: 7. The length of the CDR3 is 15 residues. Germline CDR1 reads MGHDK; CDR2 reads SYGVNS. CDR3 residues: CASTESTGGNTEAFF. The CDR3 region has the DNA TGTGCCAGCACCGAATCGACAGGGGGGAACACTGAAGCTTTCTTT.

CDR3 sequence reads: CASSSLGTRVIYGYTF. The CDR3 DNA reads TGTGCCAGCAGCTCATTAGGGACCCGGGTGATTTATGGCTACACCTTC. This sequence joins TRBV11-2 and TRBJ1-2; tentatively, D is TRBD1 (5 bases). In germline, CDR1 is SGHAT, CDR2 FQNNGV. The CDR3 sequence is 16 residues long. V was shortened by 4 bases and J by 5 bases, with 20 bases between the two germline ends. The full variable domain, rest sourced from reference TRBV11-2 and TRBJ1-2, is EAGVAQSPRYKIIEKRQSVAFWCNPISGHATLYWYQQILGQGPKLLIQFQNNGVVDDSQLPKDRFSAERLKGVDSTLKIQPAKLEDSAVYLCASSSLGTRVIYGYTFGSGTRLTVV.

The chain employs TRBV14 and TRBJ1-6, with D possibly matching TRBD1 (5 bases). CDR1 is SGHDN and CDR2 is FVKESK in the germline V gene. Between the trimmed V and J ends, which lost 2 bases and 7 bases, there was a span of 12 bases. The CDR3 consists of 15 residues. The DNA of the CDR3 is TGTGCCAGCAGCCAAATAGGGGCGGGCAATTCACCCCTCCACTTT. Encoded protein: CASSQIGAGNSPLHF.

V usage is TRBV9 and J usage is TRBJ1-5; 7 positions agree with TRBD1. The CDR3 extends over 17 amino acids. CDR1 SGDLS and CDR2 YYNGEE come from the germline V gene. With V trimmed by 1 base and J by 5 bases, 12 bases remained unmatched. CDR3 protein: CASSVKSDRVKDQPQHF. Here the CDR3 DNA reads TGTGCCAGCAGCGTAAAGAGCGACAGGGTAAAAGATCAGCCCCAGCATTTT.

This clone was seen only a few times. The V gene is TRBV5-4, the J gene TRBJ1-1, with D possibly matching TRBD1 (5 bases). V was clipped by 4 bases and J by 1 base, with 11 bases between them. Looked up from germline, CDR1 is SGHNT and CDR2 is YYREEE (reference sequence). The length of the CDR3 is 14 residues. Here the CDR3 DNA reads TGTGCCAGCAGCCAGGGACTGCAGAACACTGAAGCTTTCTTT. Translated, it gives CASSQGLQNTEAFF.

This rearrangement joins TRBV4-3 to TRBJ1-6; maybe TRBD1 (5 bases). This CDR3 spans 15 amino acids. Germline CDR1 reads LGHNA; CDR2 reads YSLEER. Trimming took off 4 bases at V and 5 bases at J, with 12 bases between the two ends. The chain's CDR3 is CASSRTGADNSPLHF. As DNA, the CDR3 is TGCGCCAGCAGCCGAACAGGAGCAGATAATTCACCCCTCCACTTT.

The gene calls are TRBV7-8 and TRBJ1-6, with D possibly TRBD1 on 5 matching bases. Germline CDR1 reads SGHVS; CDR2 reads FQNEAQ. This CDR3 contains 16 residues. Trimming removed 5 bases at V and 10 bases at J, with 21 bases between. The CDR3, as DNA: TGTGCCAGCAGCCGCTTCGCGGGGGGAAACGGATCACCCCTCCACTTT. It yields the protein CASSRFAGGNGSPLHF.

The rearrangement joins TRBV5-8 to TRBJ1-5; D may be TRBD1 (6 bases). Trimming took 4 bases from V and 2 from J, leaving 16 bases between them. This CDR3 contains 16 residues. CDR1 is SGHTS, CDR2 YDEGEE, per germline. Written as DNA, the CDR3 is TGTGCCAGCAGCGCCCGGACAGATATCGGCAATCAGCCCCAGCATTTT. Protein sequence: CASSARTDIGNQPQHF.

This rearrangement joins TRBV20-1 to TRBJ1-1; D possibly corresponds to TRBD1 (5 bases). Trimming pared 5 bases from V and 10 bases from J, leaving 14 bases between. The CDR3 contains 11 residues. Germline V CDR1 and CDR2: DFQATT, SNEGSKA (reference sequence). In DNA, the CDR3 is TGCAGTGCTTTGATCCCTAGGGGAGCTTTCTTT. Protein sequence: CSALIPRGAFF.

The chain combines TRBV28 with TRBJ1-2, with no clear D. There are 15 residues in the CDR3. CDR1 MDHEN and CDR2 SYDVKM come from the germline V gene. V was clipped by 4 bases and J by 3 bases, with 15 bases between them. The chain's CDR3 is CASSYQVGVDYGYTF. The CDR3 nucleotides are TGTGCCAGCAGTTATCAGGTTGGGGTTGACTATGGCTACACCTTC.